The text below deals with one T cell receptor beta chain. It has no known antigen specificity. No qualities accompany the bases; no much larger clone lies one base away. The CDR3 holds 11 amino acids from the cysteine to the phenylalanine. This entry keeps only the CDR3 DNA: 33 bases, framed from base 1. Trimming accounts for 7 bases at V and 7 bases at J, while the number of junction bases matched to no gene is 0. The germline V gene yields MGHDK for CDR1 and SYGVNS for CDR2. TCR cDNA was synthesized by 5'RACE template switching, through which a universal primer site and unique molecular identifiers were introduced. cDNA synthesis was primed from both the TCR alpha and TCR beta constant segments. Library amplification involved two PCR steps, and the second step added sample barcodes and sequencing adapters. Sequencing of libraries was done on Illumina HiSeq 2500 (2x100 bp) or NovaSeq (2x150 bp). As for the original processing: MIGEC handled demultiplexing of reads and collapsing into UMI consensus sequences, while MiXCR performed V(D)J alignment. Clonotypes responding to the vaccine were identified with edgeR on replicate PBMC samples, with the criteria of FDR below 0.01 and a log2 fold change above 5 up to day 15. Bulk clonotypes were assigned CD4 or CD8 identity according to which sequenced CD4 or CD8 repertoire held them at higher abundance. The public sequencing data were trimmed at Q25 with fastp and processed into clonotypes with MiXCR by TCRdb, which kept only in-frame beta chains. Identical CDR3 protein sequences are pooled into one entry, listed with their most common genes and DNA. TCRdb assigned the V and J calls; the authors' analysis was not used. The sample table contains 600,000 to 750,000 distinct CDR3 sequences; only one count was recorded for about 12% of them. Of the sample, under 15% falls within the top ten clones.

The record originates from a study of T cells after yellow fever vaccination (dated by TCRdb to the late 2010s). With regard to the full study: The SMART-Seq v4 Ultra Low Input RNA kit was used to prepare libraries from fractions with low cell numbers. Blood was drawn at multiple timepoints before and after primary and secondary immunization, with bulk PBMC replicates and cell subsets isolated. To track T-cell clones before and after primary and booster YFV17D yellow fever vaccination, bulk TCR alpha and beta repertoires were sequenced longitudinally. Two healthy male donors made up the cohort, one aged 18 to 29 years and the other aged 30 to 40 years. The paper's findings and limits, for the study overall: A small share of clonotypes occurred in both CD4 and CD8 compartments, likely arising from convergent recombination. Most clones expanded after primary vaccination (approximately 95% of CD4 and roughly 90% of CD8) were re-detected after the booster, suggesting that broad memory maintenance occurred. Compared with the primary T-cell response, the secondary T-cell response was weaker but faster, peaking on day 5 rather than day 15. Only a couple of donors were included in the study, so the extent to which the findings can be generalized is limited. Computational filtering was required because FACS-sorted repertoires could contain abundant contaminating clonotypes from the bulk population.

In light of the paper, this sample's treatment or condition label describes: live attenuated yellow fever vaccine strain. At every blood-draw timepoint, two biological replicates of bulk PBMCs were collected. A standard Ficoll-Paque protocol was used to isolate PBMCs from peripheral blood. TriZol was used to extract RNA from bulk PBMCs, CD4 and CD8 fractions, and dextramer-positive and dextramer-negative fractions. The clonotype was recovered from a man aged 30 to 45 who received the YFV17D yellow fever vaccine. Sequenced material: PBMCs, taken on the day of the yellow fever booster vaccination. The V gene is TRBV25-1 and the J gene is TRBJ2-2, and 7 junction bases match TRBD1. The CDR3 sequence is CASTGGGELFF. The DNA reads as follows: TGTGCCAGCACAGGGGGCGGGGAGCTGTTTTTT.